The clone carrying this T cell receptor (beta chain) has a handful of counts. The PCR ran on 60 Vbeta and 13 Jbeta primers. Profiled with immunoSEQ multiplex PCR; TCRdb holds only in-frame clones, not every one. The profile shows about 170,000 clones, around 74% of them singletons. The data belong to a study of cytomegalovirus exposure and HLA in healthy donors. Germline-derived CDR1 and CDR2 are LNHDA and SQIVND (reference sequence). CDR3 length equals 14 residues. The V gene end was trimmed by 3 bases and the J gene end by 8 bases; junction bases not matched to a gene: 4. This TCR derives from a female donor in good health and CMV-seronegative. Sequenced input: PBMCs. V is TRBV19 and J is TRBJ2-1; 10 bases agree with TRBD2. The CDR3 here is CASSMASGSYEQFF. The CDR3 DNA is TGTGCCAGTAGTATGGCTAGCGGGAGCTATGAGCAGTTCTTC.